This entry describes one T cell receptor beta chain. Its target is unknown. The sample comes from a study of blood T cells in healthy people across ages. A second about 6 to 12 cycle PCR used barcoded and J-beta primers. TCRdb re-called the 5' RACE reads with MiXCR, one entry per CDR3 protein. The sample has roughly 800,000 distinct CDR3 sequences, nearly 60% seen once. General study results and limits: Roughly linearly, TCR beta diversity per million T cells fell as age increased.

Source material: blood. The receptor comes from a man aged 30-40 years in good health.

CDR3 residues: CSAEDVAGGTDTQYF. The CDR3 DNA is TGCAGTGCCGAGGATGTAGCGGGAGGTACAGATACGCAGTATTTT. The chain has TRBV20-1 and TRBJ2-3, with 10 bases identical to TRBD2. Germline CDR1 and CDR2: DFQATT and SNEGSKA (reference sequence). The CDR3 is 15 amino acids. J was trimmed by 3 bases and V by 6 bases; bases with no gene match: 9.